The rows below give T cell receptor beta chains drawn from one sample of a study of CD8 T cells in ankylosing spondylitis. MiXCR, run by TCRdb on the 5' RACE reads, gives a single entry per CDR3 protein. The table shows roughly 700,000 distinct CDR3 sequences, with over 15% occurring only once. Sequencing input: blood, either unsorted or a sorted T cell fraction (not recorded which). These receptors all stem from a male donor with ankylosing spondylitis. Each CDR3 is given with its conserved first and last residue. Each record gives: CDR3 DNA, CDR3 protein, V gene, D gene, J gene, clone size. The D gene is left open where the match is weak. A clone size is listed for some rows: how often the clone was seen (once, few, many), or a class if it is expanded.

cdr3_nt: TGTGCCAGCAGCGACACCCGACAAATTAGCACAGATACGCAGTATTTT; cdr3_aa: CASSDTRQISTDTQYF; v_call: TRBV11-2; d_call: -; j_call: TRBJ2-3; clone_size: -
cdr3_nt: TGTGCCTGGAGAGGGAGGGGGTACGAGCAGTACTTC; cdr3_aa: CAWRGRGYEQYF; v_call: TRBV30; d_call: -; j_call: TRBJ2-7; clone_size: few
cdr3_nt: TGCGCCAGCAGCCACCCCGGACAGGGGGAAGCTTTCTTT; cdr3_aa: CASSHPGQGEAFF; v_call: TRBV4-1; d_call: TRBD1; j_call: TRBJ1-1; clone_size: few
cdr3_nt: TGTGCCAGCAGTGAAGGGGGACACTACGAGCAGTACTTC; cdr3_aa: CASSEGGHYEQYF; v_call: TRBV2; d_call: -; j_call: TRBJ2-7; clone_size: few
cdr3_nt: TGCGCCAGCCGCGGGTCGGGTTTGAACACCGGGGAGCTGTTTTTT; cdr3_aa: CASRGSGLNTGELFF; v_call: TRBV10-2; d_call: -; j_call: TRBJ2-2; clone_size: -
cdr3_nt: TGTGCCAGCAGCCCCTTTAGCGGGAGGGGCACAGATACGCAGTATTTT; cdr3_aa: CASSPFSGRGTDTQYF; v_call: TRBV6-2/TRBV6-3; d_call: TRBD2; j_call: TRBJ2-3; clone_size: -
cdr3_nt: TGCAGCGTTTATACGGGCCCGTCCTACAATGAGCAGTTCTTC; cdr3_aa: CSVYTGPSYNEQFF; v_call: TRBV29-1; d_call: -; j_call: TRBJ2-1; clone_size: -
cdr3_nt: TGCGCCAGCACGGCGGTAGGCACAGATACGCAGTATTTT; cdr3_aa: CASTAVGTDTQYF; v_call: TRBV4-1; d_call: -; j_call: TRBJ2-3; clone_size: -
cdr3_nt: TGCAGTGCTAGGTTGAGCCACACTGAAGCTTTCTTT; cdr3_aa: CSARLSHTEAFF; v_call: TRBV20-1; d_call: -; j_call: TRBJ1-1; clone_size: -
cdr3_nt: TGTGCCAGCAGCTGGGGACAGGGAGGATACGAGCAGTACTTC; cdr3_aa: CASSWGQGGYEQYF; v_call: TRBV7-9; d_call: TRBD1; j_call: TRBJ2-7; clone_size: few
cdr3_nt: TGTGCCAGCAGTTTGACGGGTTCCTACAATGAGCAGTTCTTC; cdr3_aa: CASSLTGSYNEQFF; v_call: TRBV7-3; d_call: -; j_call: TRBJ2-1; clone_size: -
cdr3_nt: TGTGCCAGCAGTGATGGAGTTAATGAAAAACTGTTTTTT; cdr3_aa: CASSDGVNEKLFF; v_call: TRBV2; d_call: -; j_call: TRBJ1-4; clone_size: -
cdr3_nt: TGCGCCAGCAGCTCACTTAATGCGAACACCGGGGAGCTGTTTTTT; cdr3_aa: CASSSLNANTGELFF; v_call: TRBV5-1; d_call: -; j_call: TRBJ2-2; clone_size: -
cdr3_nt: TGTGCCAGCAAACCCGAGACCGGGACAGGGTTGTACGAGCAGTACTTC; cdr3_aa: CASKPETGTGLYEQYF; v_call: TRBV6-2/TRBV6-3; d_call: TRBD1; j_call: TRBJ2-7; clone_size: few
cdr3_nt: TGTGCCAGCAGTCAGACTCATAGCAATCAGCCCCAGCATTTT; cdr3_aa: CASSQTHSNQPQHF; v_call: TRBV5-6; d_call: -; j_call: TRBJ1-5; clone_size: -
cdr3_nt: TGTGCCAGCACTAGCGGGAGTAGTGATGAGCAGTTCTTC; cdr3_aa: CASTSGSSDEQFF; v_call: TRBV27; d_call: TRBD2; j_call: TRBJ2-1; clone_size: -
cdr3_nt: TGTGCCAGCAGCCGGGAGGCGAAGTACGAGCAGTACTTC; cdr3_aa: CASSREAKYEQYF; v_call: TRBV27; d_call: TRBD2; j_call: TRBJ2-7; clone_size: -
cdr3_nt: TGCAGCGTTGAAGGGACTAGCGGGCCTCACAATGAGCAGTTCTTC; cdr3_aa: CSVEGTSGPHNEQFF; v_call: TRBV29-1; d_call: TRBD2; j_call: TRBJ2-1; clone_size: -
cdr3_nt: TGTGCCAGCAGCTTGGAAGGGGGACAGGGTCCGGCTTTCTTT; cdr3_aa: CASSLEGGQGPAFF; v_call: TRBV5-6; d_call: TRBD1; j_call: TRBJ1-1; clone_size: few
cdr3_nt: TGTGCCAGCAGTTTGGATTCAGGGCCCTACGAGCAGTACTTC; cdr3_aa: CASSLDSGPYEQYF; v_call: TRBV27; d_call: -; j_call: TRBJ2-7; clone_size: -
cdr3_nt: TGTGCCAGCAGCTTAGAGTGGGGGGTCCAAGAGACCCAGTACTTC; cdr3_aa: CASSLEWGVQETQYF; v_call: TRBV11-2; d_call: -; j_call: TRBJ2-5; clone_size: -
cdr3_nt: TGTGCCAGCACAGTGGGGGACAAGGCCACTGAAGCTTTCTTT; cdr3_aa: CASTVGDKATEAFF; v_call: TRBV6-1; d_call: -; j_call: TRBJ1-1; clone_size: -
cdr3_nt: TGTGCCAGCAGCAGGACAGGGGTAACCGTGAATGGCTACACCTTC; cdr3_aa: CASSRTGVTVNGYTF; v_call: TRBV6-2/TRBV6-3; d_call: TRBD1; j_call: TRBJ1-2; clone_size: -
cdr3_nt: TGTGCCAGCAGCCCCGCGGAGGGGTGGGAAATCTCCTACAATGAGCAGTTCTTC; cdr3_aa: CASSPAEGWEISYNEQFF; v_call: TRBV12-3/TRBV12-4; d_call: -; j_call: TRBJ2-1; clone_size: few
cdr3_nt: TGTGCCAGCCCTAAGGGTCTGGTGGTGCGCACAGATACGCAGTATTTT; cdr3_aa: CASPKGLVVRTDTQYF; v_call: TRBV11-3; d_call: -; j_call: TRBJ2-3; clone_size: -
cdr3_nt: TGTGCCAGCAGTCACTCAGGACAGGGGTTTAATCAGCCCCAGCATTTT; cdr3_aa: CASSHSGQGFNQPQHF; v_call: TRBV12-3/TRBV12-4; d_call: TRBD1; j_call: TRBJ1-5; clone_size: few
cdr3_nt: TGCGCCAGCAGCCAAAATCCAGGGACTAGCGGGGACGGGGAGCTGTTTTTT; cdr3_aa: CASSQNPGTSGDGELFF; v_call: TRBV4-1; d_call: TRBD2; j_call: TRBJ2-2; clone_size: many
cdr3_nt: TGTGCCAGCAGCGTCGACAGAATCTACGAGCAGTACTTC; cdr3_aa: CASSVDRIYEQYF; v_call: TRBV7-8; d_call: -; j_call: TRBJ2-7; clone_size: few
cdr3_nt: TGTGCCAGCAGCCCCACCCCCAGGCAGGGGGGAAATGAGCAGTTCTTC; cdr3_aa: CASSPTPRQGGNEQFF; v_call: TRBV7-9; d_call: -; j_call: TRBJ2-1; clone_size: -
cdr3_nt: TGTGCCAGCAGTCCAACAGGGTTGCGGAACTATGGCTACACCTTC; cdr3_aa: CASSPTGLRNYGYTF; v_call: TRBV12-3/TRBV12-4; d_call: -; j_call: TRBJ1-2; clone_size: -
cdr3_nt: TGTGCCAGCAGTCCGACCCACAGGGGGAGCAATCAGCCCCAGCATTTT; cdr3_aa: CASSPTHRGSNQPQHF; v_call: TRBV7-2; d_call: TRBD1; j_call: TRBJ1-5; clone_size: many
cdr3_nt: TGTGCCAGCAGCTCCCCTACTAGCGGGGGGGCGGGCAATGAGCAGTTCTTC; cdr3_aa: CASSSPTSGGAGNEQFF; v_call: TRBV13; d_call: TRBD2; j_call: TRBJ2-1; clone_size: few
cdr3_nt: TGTGCCAGCAGCCCCGGGGACGGGACGTTGGGCAATCAGCCCCAGCATTTT; cdr3_aa: CASSPGDGTLGNQPQHF; v_call: TRBV2; d_call: -; j_call: TRBJ1-5; clone_size: few
cdr3_nt: TGTGCCAGCGCCCTCCGGGCCCAGAACACTGAAGCTTTCTTT; cdr3_aa: CASALRAQNTEAFF; v_call: TRBV6-2/TRBV6-3; d_call: -; j_call: TRBJ1-1; clone_size: few
cdr3_nt: TGCGCCAGCAGCTTCGGACATGAGCAGTTCTTC; cdr3_aa: CASSFGHEQFF; v_call: TRBV5-1; d_call: -; j_call: TRBJ2-1; clone_size: few
cdr3_nt: TGCAGTGCTAGAGGGCCGGGACAGGGTGGATATGGCTACACCTTC; cdr3_aa: CSARGPGQGGYGYTF; v_call: TRBV20-1; d_call: TRBD1; j_call: TRBJ1-2; clone_size: few
cdr3_nt: TGTGCCATCAGTGAGTCAGGGACCACCGGGGAGCTGTTTTTT; cdr3_aa: CAISESGTTGELFF; v_call: TRBV10-3; d_call: -; j_call: TRBJ2-2; clone_size: few
cdr3_nt: TGTGCCACCAGCAAGCGTCTAGCTGATTACAATGAGCAGTTCTTC; cdr3_aa: CATSKRLADYNEQFF; v_call: TRBV15; d_call: -; j_call: TRBJ2-1; clone_size: -
cdr3_nt: TGTGCCAGCAGCGTAGTAGCAAGCGGGACTGATACGCAGTATTTT; cdr3_aa: CASSVVASGTDTQYF; v_call: TRBV9; d_call: TRBD2; j_call: TRBJ2-3; clone_size: -
cdr3_nt: TGTGCCAGCAGCCAAGATGGCAGACATGGCTACACCTTC; cdr3_aa: CASSQDGRHGYTF; v_call: TRBV14; d_call: -; j_call: TRBJ1-2; clone_size: few
cdr3_nt: TGTGCCAGCAGCTTAGATGGGACTAGCGAGAATACGCAGTATTTT; cdr3_aa: CASSLDGTSENTQYF; v_call: TRBV11-2; d_call: TRBD2; j_call: TRBJ2-3; clone_size: -
cdr3_nt: TGCAGTGCTAGGGTGCAGGGGACCACTGAAGCTTTCTTT; cdr3_aa: CSARVQGTTEAFF; v_call: TRBV20-1; d_call: -; j_call: TRBJ1-1; clone_size: -
cdr3_nt: TGTGCCAGCGGCGGCAGCCCTAGGGGGACCCAGTACTTC; cdr3_aa: CASGGSPRGTQYF; v_call: TRBV2; d_call: -; j_call: TRBJ2-5; clone_size: -
cdr3_nt: TGCAGCGTTGTGTGGACTTCGAGCTCCTACAATGAGCAGTTCTTC; cdr3_aa: CSVVWTSSSYNEQFF; v_call: TRBV29-1; d_call: -; j_call: TRBJ2-1; clone_size: -
cdr3_nt: TGCAGTGCAACAGACAAATCCTACGAGCAGTACTTC; cdr3_aa: CSATDKSYEQYF; v_call: TRBV20-1; d_call: -; j_call: TRBJ2-7; clone_size: -
cdr3_nt: TGCAGCGTCTCCGGGACAGATATCAGCTCCTACAATGAGCAGTTCTTC; cdr3_aa: CSVSGTDISSYNEQFF; v_call: TRBV29-1; d_call: TRBD1; j_call: TRBJ2-1; clone_size: -
cdr3_nt: TGCGCCAGCAGCCAAGATTGGTTAGGGGGGCCCCCACAGGGCGGGGAGCTGTTTTTT; cdr3_aa: CASSQDWLGGPPQGGELFF; v_call: TRBV4-3; d_call: -; j_call: TRBJ2-2; clone_size: few
cdr3_nt: TGCGCCAGCAGCCAAGGGGGGGGACAAAACTATGGCTACACCTTC; cdr3_aa: CASSQGGGQNYGYTF; v_call: TRBV4-1; d_call: -; j_call: TRBJ1-2; clone_size: few
cdr3_nt: TGTGCCAGCGGGTCCGAGAGCGGGTCAGATACGCAGTATTTT; cdr3_aa: CASGSESGSDTQYF; v_call: TRBV9; d_call: -; j_call: TRBJ2-3; clone_size: -
cdr3_nt: TGCGCCAGCAGCTTGGAAGGCGGGAGTCGGACAGAGACCCAGTACTTC; cdr3_aa: CASSLEGGSRTETQYF; v_call: TRBV5-1; d_call: TRBD2; j_call: TRBJ2-5; clone_size: -
cdr3_nt: TGTGCCAGCAGCCCTCGGGGGGGTTCGGAGCAGTTCTTC; cdr3_aa: CASSPRGGSEQFF; v_call: TRBV21-1; d_call: -; j_call: TRBJ2-1; clone_size: few